The rows below give T cell receptor beta chains drawn from one sample of a study of human T cells and chemical hapten exposure. Each CDR3 protein is one row after TCRdb ran MiXCR on the RACE reads. The repertoire holds about 340,000 distinct CDR3 sequences, with under 8% as singletons. Material: whole blood, obtained in connection with sensitization to the hapten diphenylcyclopropenone (DPC). These receptors all stem from a woman aged 18-29 years with alopecia areata. Some clones in this sample may be carry-over from other donors' samples. CDR3s include the opening cysteine and the closing phenylalanine or tryptophan. The D gene is left open where the match is weak. Part of the rows lack a size; the others show once, few, many or a class for expanded clones.

J gene: TRBJ2-7; clone size: many; D gene: TRBD1; V gene: TRBV6-2/TRBV6-3; CDR3 protein: CASSRDRTYEQYF; CDR3 DNA: TGTGCCAGCAGTCGGGACAGAACCTACGAGCAGTACTTC
J gene: TRBJ1-6; clone size: many; D gene: NA; V gene: TRBV6-5; CDR3 protein: CASSSSVYYAPLHF; CDR3 DNA: TGTGCCAGCAGTTCCAGCGTTTACTATGCACCCCTCCACTTT
J gene: TRBJ2-7; clone size: few; D gene: TRBD1; V gene: TRBV10-3; CDR3 protein: CAISVLARGREQYF; CDR3 DNA: TGTGCCATCAGTGTTCTAGCCAGGGGGCGAGAGCAGTACTTC
J gene: TRBJ2-1; clone size: few; D gene: NA; V gene: TRBV20-1; CDR3 protein: CSARGEPREQFF; CDR3 DNA: TGCAGTGCTAGGGGGGAACCGAGGGAGCAGTTCTTC
J gene: TRBJ1-1; clone size: few; D gene: NA; V gene: TRBV6-5; CDR3 protein: CASRWYGKNTEAFF; CDR3 DNA: TGTGCCAGCAGATGGTACGGAAAGAACACTGAAGCTTTCTTT
J gene: TRBJ2-3; clone size: few; D gene: NA; V gene: TRBV5-1; CDR3 protein: CASSLDSSHSDTQYF; CDR3 DNA: TGCGCCAGCAGCTTGGATTCTAGCCATTCAGATACGCAGTATTTT
J gene: TRBJ2-7; clone size: many; D gene: NA; V gene: TRBV7-9; CDR3 protein: CASSAKQGSSYEQYF; CDR3 DNA: TGTGCCAGCAGCGCAAAACAGGGAAGCTCCTACGAGCAGTACTTC
J gene: TRBJ2-7; clone size: many; D gene: NA; V gene: TRBV7-6; CDR3 protein: CASSGDNSYEQYF; CDR3 DNA: TGTGCCAGCAGCGGGGACAACTCCTACGAGCAGTACTTC
J gene: TRBJ2-3; clone size: few; D gene: NA; V gene: TRBV6-5; CDR3 protein: CASSYRAIDTQYF; CDR3 DNA: TGTGCCAGCAGTTACAGGGCAATAGATACGCAGTATTTT
J gene: TRBJ2-1; clone size: many; D gene: TRBD1; V gene: TRBV4-1; CDR3 protein: CASSQVGTGEALLGDEQFF; CDR3 DNA: TGCGCCAGCAGCCAAGTAGGGACAGGCGAGGCCTTGCTTGGGGATGAGCAGTTCTTC
J gene: TRBJ2-3; clone size: NA; D gene: NA; V gene: TRBV6-6; CDR3 protein: CASGIDTQYF; CDR3 DNA: TGTGCCAGCGGGATAGATACGCAGTATTTT
J gene: TRBJ1-2; clone size: NA; D gene: NA; V gene: TRBV7-9; CDR3 protein: CASSFVSAAGYTF; CDR3 DNA: TGTGCCAGCAGCTTCGTTTCAGCAGCTGGCTACACCTTC
J gene: TRBJ2-3; clone size: NA; D gene: NA; V gene: TRBV12-3/TRBV12-4; CDR3 protein: CASSLGGPWAQYF; CDR3 DNA: TGTGCCAGCAGTTTAGGTGGCCCATGGGCGCAGTATTTT
J gene: TRBJ2-5; clone size: NA; D gene: NA; V gene: TRBV7-6; CDR3 protein: CASSVTRQPAQYF; CDR3 DNA: TGTGCCAGCAGCGTTACTAGACAACCGGCCCAGTACTTC
J gene: TRBJ2-5; clone size: many; D gene: NA; V gene: TRBV6-5; CDR3 protein: CASSPGQTQYF; CDR3 DNA: TGTGCCAGCAGCCCTGGACAGACCCAGTACTTC
J gene: TRBJ1-5; clone size: NA; D gene: NA; V gene: TRBV5-6; CDR3 protein: CASSRAGGLTYSNQPQHF; CDR3 DNA: TGTGCCAGCAGCCGGGCCGGGGGACTGACTTATAGCAATCAGCCCCAGCATTTT
J gene: TRBJ1-1; clone size: few; D gene: NA; V gene: TRBV4-2; CDR3 protein: CASSPRGKGGENTEAFF; CDR3 DNA: TGTGCCAGCAGTCCAAGGGGGAAGGGGGGCGAGAACACTGAAGCTTTCTTT
J gene: TRBJ2-5; clone size: many; D gene: NA; V gene: TRBV2; CDR3 protein: CASSEQETQYF; CDR3 DNA: TGTGCCAGCAGTGAACAAGAGACCCAGTACTTC
J gene: TRBJ2-3; clone size: NA; D gene: NA; V gene: TRBV11-1; CDR3 protein: CASSTELSDTQYF; CDR3 DNA: TGTGCCAGCTCCACGGAATTATCGGATACGCAGTATTTT
J gene: TRBJ2-7; clone size: NA; D gene: TRBD2; V gene: TRBV7-2; CDR3 protein: CASSPGGFEQYF; CDR3 DNA: TGTGCCAGCAGCCCGGGGGGTTTCGAGCAGTACTTC
J gene: TRBJ1-2; clone size: many; D gene: NA; V gene: TRBV10-3; CDR3 protein: CAISASDGNNYGYTF; CDR3 DNA: TGTGCCATCAGTGCATCGGACGGAAATAACTATGGCTACACCTTC
J gene: TRBJ2-3; clone size: few; D gene: TRBD2; V gene: TRBV7-8; CDR3 protein: CASSLRRLAGTDTQYF; CDR3 DNA: TGTGCCAGCAGCTTAAGGAGACTAGCGGGCACAGATACGCAGTATTTT
J gene: TRBJ1-1; clone size: NA; D gene: NA; V gene: TRBV11-2; CDR3 protein: CASSSPQMNTEAFF; CDR3 DNA: TGTGCCAGCAGCTCCCCTCAGATGAACACTGAAGCTTTCTTT
J gene: TRBJ2-1; clone size: NA; D gene: TRBD2; V gene: TRBV20-1; CDR3 protein: CSARTGLPLEQFF; CDR3 DNA: TGCAGTGCCCGTACGGGACTACCCTTAGAGCAGTTCTTC
J gene: TRBJ1-5; clone size: NA; D gene: NA; V gene: TRBV10-2; CDR3 protein: CASSERFRGLNQPQHF; CDR3 DNA: TGCGCCAGCAGTGAGAGATTCCGAGGGCTCAATCAGCCCCAGCATTTT
J gene: TRBJ1-1; clone size: few; D gene: TRBD1; V gene: TRBV7-6; CDR3 protein: CASSGPQGGTEAFF; CDR3 DNA: TGTGCCAGCAGCGGACCACAGGGGGGCACTGAAGCTTTCTTT
J gene: TRBJ1-1; clone size: few; D gene: TRBD1; V gene: TRBV7-2; CDR3 protein: CASSLAVQGSNTEAFF; CDR3 DNA: TGTGCCAGCAGCTTAGCGGTACAGGGGTCGAACACTGAAGCTTTCTTT
J gene: TRBJ1-2; clone size: few; D gene: NA; V gene: TRBV11-2; CDR3 protein: CASSFPTGTLGYGYTF; CDR3 DNA: TGTGCCAGCAGCTTTCCCACGGGGACGCTCGGCTATGGCTACACCTTC
J gene: TRBJ1-5; clone size: NA; D gene: TRBD1; V gene: TRBV4-3; CDR3 protein: CASSQDSRGRQPQHF; CDR3 DNA: TGCGCCAGCAGCCAAGACTCCAGGGGGCGTCAGCCCCAGCATTTT
J gene: TRBJ1-2; clone size: many; D gene: NA; V gene: TRBV12-3/TRBV12-4; CDR3 protein: CGTSRGAGYGYTF; CDR3 DNA: TGTGGGACGTCAAGGGGCGCGGGATATGGCTACACCTTC
J gene: TRBJ1-5; clone size: many; D gene: TRBD1; V gene: TRBV10-3; CDR3 protein: CASASGTGNQPQHF; CDR3 DNA: TGTGCCAGTGCTTCAGGGACAGGCAATCAGCCCCAGCATTTT
J gene: TRBJ2-2; clone size: few; D gene: NA; V gene: TRBV6-8; CDR3 protein: CASSVLQVDTYDSNTGELFF; CDR3 DNA: TGTGCCAGCAGTGTCCTACAGGTGGACACTTACGATTCCAACACCGGGGAGCTGTTTTTT
J gene: TRBJ2-1; clone size: NA; D gene: TRBD1; V gene: TRBV18; CDR3 protein: CASSPGTGGEYNEQFF; CDR3 DNA: TGTGCCAGCTCACCAGGGACAGGGGGCGAATACAATGAGCAGTTCTTC
J gene: TRBJ1-6; clone size: NA; D gene: NA; V gene: TRBV12-3/TRBV12-4; CDR3 protein: CASTARTVSYNSPLHF; CDR3 DNA: TGTGCCAGCACCGCACGGACAGTATCTTATAATTCACCCCTCCACTTT
J gene: TRBJ1-1; clone size: NA; D gene: NA; V gene: TRBV29-1; CDR3 protein: CSVRTEYTEAFF; CDR3 DNA: TGCAGCGTTCGAACAGAATACACTGAAGCTTTCTTT
J gene: TRBJ1-3; clone size: NA; D gene: NA; V gene: TRBV28; CDR3 protein: CASGSTGSAGNTIYF; CDR3 DNA: TGTGCCAGCGGGTCCACAGGTTCCGCTGGAAACACCATATATTTT
J gene: TRBJ1-6; clone size: NA; D gene: NA; V gene: TRBV12-3/TRBV12-4; CDR3 protein: CASSLLTVDSPLHF; CDR3 DNA: TGTGCCAGCAGTTTGTTGACAGTGGATTCACCCCTCCACTTT
J gene: TRBJ2-2; clone size: many; D gene: NA; V gene: TRBV24-1; CDR3 protein: CATSDLGQGGTGELFF; CDR3 DNA: TGTGCCACCAGTGATTTGGGCCAGGGGGGCACCGGGGAGCTGTTTTTT
J gene: TRBJ2-7; clone size: few; D gene: TRBD2; V gene: TRBV4-3; CDR3 protein: CASSLRRTSGDEQYF; CDR3 DNA: TGCGCCAGCAGCCTGAGGCGGACTAGCGGGGACGAGCAGTACTTC
J gene: TRBJ2-1; clone size: many; D gene: NA; V gene: TRBV29-1; CDR3 protein: CSVGIRVTDNEQFF; CDR3 DNA: TGCAGCGTTGGGATCAGGGTTACGGATAATGAGCAGTTCTTC
J gene: TRBJ2-5; clone size: NA; D gene: NA; V gene: TRBV5-1; CDR3 protein: CASSSHAWGEETQYF; CDR3 DNA: TGCGCCAGCAGCTCCCACGCGTGGGGGGAAGAGACCCAGTACTTC
J gene: TRBJ2-1; clone size: many; D gene: NA; V gene: TRBV3-1; CDR3 protein: CASSQESGPEQFF; CDR3 DNA: TGTGCCAGCAGCCAAGAGTCGGGTCCCGAGCAGTTCTTC
J gene: TRBJ1-2; clone size: few; D gene: TRBD1; V gene: TRBV27; CDR3 protein: CASTTLVTGGVYTF; CDR3 DNA: TGTGCCAGCACGACGTTGGTAACAGGGGGCGTCTACACCTTC
J gene: TRBJ2-1; clone size: few; D gene: NA; V gene: TRBV2; CDR3 protein: CASSQRGISYNEQFF; CDR3 DNA: TGTGCCAGCAGCCAAAGGGGGATCTCCTACAATGAGCAGTTCTTC
J gene: TRBJ2-1; clone size: many; D gene: NA; V gene: TRBV29-1; CDR3 protein: CSVGIWGRGGEQFF; CDR3 DNA: TGCAGCGTTGGGATATGGGGGCGAGGTGGTGAGCAGTTCTTC
J gene: TRBJ1-1; clone size: many; D gene: NA; V gene: TRBV3-1; CDR3 protein: CASSQGGAKSLSQAFF; CDR3 DNA: TGTGCCAGCAGCCAGGGGGGGGCGAAGTCTCTTTCTCAAGCTTTCTTT
J gene: TRBJ2-5; clone size: NA; D gene: NA; V gene: TRBV28; CDR3 protein: CASSWTDGQETQYF; CDR3 DNA: TGTGCCAGCAGTTGGACGGACGGACAAGAGACCCAGTACTTC
J gene: TRBJ1-1; clone size: few; D gene: TRBD1; V gene: TRBV12-3/TRBV12-4; CDR3 protein: CASSMGQGFEAFF; CDR3 DNA: TGTGCCAGCAGCATGGGACAGGGTTTCGAAGCTTTCTTT